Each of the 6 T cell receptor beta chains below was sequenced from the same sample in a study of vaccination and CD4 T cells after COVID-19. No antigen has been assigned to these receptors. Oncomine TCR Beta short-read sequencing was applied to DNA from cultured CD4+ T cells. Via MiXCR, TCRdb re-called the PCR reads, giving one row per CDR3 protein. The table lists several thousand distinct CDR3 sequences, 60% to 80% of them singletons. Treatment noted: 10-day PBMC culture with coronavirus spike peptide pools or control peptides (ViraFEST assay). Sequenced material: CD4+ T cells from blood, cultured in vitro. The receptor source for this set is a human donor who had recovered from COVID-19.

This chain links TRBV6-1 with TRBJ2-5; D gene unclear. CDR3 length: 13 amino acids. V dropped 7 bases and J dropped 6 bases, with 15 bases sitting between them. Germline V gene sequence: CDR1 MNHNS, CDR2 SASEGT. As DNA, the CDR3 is TGTGCCAGCACAAAGACCCTCGCCAAGACCCAGTACTTC. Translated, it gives CASTKTLAKTQYF.

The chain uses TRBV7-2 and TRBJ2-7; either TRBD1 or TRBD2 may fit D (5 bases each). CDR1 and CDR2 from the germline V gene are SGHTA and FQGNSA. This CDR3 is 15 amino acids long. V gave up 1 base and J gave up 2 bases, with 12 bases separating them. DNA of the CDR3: TGTGCCAGCAGCTTAGTCTACGGGGACGCCTACGAGCAGTACTTC. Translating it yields CASSLVYGDAYEQYF.

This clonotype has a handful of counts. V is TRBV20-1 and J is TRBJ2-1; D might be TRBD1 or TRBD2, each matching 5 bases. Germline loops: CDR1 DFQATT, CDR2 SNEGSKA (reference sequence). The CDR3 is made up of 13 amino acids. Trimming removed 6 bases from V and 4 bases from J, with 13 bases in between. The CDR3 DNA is TGCAGTGCACCGGGACGGATATACAATGAGCAGTTCTTC. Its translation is CSAPGRIYNEQFF.

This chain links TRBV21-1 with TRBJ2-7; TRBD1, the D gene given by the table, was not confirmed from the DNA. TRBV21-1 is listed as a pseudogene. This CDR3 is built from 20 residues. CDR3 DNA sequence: TGTGCCAGCAGCAAAGGACTCAGGGACAGGGTACGGCTGACGATCTACGAGCAGTACTTC. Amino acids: CASSKGLRDRVRLTIYEQYF.

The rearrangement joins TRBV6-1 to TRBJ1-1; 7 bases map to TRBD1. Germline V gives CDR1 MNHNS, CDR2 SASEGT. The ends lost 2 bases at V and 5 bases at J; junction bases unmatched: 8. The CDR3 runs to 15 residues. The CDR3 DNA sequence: TGTGCCAGCAGTGAAAAAAGGGGGCGGCGAACTGAAGCTTTCTTT. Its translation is CASSEKRGRRTEAFF.

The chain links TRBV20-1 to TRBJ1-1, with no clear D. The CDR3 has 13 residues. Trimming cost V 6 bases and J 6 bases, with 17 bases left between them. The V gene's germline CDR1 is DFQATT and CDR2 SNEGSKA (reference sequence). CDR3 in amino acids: CSAEDPPGPEAFF. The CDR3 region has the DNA TGCAGTGCCGAGGACCCACCAGGACCTGAAGCTTTCTTT.